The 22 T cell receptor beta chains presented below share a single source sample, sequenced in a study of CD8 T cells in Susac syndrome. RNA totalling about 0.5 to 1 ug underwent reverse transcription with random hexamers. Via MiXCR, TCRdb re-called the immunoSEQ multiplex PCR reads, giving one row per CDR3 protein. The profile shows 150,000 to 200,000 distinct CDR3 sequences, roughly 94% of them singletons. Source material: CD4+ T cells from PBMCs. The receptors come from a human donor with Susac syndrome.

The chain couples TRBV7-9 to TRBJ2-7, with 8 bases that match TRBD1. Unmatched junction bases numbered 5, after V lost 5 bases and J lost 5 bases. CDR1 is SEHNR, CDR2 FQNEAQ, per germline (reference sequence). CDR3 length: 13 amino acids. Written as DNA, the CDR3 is TGTGCCAGCAGCGGACAGGGTACCCACGAGCAGTACTTC. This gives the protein CASSGQGTHEQYF.

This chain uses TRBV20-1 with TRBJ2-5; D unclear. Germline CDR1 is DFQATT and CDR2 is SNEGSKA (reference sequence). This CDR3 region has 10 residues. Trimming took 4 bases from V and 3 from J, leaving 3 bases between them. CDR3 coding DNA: TGCAGTGCTACTGAAGAGACCCAGTACTTC. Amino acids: CSATEETQYF.

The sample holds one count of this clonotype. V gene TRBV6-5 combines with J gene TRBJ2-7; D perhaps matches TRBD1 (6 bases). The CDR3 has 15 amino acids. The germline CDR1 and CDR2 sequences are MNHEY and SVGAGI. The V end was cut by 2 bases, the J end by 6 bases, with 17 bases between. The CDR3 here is CASSYADSPSGEQYF. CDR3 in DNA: TGTGCCAGCAGTTACGCGGACAGCCCCTCGGGCGAGCAGTACTTC.

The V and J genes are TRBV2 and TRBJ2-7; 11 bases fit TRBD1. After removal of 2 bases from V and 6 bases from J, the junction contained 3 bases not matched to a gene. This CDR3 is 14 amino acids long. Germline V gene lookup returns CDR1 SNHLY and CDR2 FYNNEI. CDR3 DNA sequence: TGTGCCAGCAGTGAATATGGGACAGGGGGCGAGCAGTACTTC. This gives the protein CASSEYGTGGEQYF.

The CDR3 sequence is CASSQEQGEAYEQYF. As DNA, the CDR3 is TGTGCCAGCAGCCAAGAACAGGGGGAGGCCTACGAGCAGTACTTC. The chain uses TRBV14 and TRBJ2-7, with 8 nucleotides matching TRBD1. Germline V gene lookup returns CDR1 SGHDN and CDR2 FVKESK. With V trimmed by 0 bases and J by 2 bases, 3 bases remained unmatched. The CDR3 consists of 15 residues.

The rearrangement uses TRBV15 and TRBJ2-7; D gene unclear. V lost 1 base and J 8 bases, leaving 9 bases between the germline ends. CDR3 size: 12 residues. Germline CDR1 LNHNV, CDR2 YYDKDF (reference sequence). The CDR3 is CATSRAVGQQYF. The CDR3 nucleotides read TGTGCCACCAGCAGAGCCGTAGGCCAGCAGTACTTC.

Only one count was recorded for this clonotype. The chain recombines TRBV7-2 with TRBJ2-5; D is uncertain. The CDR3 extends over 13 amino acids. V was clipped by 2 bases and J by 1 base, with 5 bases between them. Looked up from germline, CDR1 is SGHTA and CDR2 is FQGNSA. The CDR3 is CASSLSFQETQYF. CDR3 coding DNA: TGTGCCAGCAGCTTAAGCTTCCAAGAGACCCAGTACTTC. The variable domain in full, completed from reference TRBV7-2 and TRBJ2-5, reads GAGVSQSPSNKVTEKGKDVELRCDPISGHTALYWYRQSLGQGLEFLIYFQGNSAPDKSGLPSDRFSAERTGGSVSTLTIQRTQQEDSAVYLCASSLSFQETQYFGPGTRLLVL.

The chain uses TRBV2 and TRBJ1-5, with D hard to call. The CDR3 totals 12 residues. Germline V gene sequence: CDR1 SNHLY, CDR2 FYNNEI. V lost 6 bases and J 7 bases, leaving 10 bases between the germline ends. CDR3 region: CASRDSSQPQHF. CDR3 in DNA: TGTGCCAGCAGAGACTCTTCCCAGCCCCAGCATTTT.

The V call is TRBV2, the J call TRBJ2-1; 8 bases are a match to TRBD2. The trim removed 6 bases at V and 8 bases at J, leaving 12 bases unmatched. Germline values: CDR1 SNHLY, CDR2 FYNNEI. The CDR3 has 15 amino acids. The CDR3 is CASRGGAGGRDEQFF. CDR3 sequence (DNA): TGTGCCAGCAGAGGCGGCGCGGGGGGCCGCGATGAGCAGTTCTTC.

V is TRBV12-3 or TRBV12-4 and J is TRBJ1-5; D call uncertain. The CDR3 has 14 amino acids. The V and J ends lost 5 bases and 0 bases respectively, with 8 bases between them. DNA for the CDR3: TGTGCCAGCAGTCTATACAGTAGCAATCAGCCCCAGCATTTT. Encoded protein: CASSLYSSNQPQHF.

The CDR3 coding sequence is TGTGCCAGCAAGGCGGGGGGTTCGTCAGAGACCCAGTACTTC. Translating it yields CASKAGGSSETQYF. V usage is TRBV13 and J usage is TRBJ2-5; 8 positions match TRBD2. Germline loops: CDR1 PRHDT, CDR2 FYEKMQ (reference sequence). This CDR3 region has 14 residues. The J segment lost 4 bases and the V segment lost 7 bases, leaving 8 bases of the junction unmatched.

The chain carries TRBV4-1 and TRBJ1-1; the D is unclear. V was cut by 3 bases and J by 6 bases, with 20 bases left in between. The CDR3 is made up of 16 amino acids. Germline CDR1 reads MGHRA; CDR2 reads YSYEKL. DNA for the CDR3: TGCGCCAGCAGCCAGACCCCTCGGGCTTCGGGCTCTGAAGCTTTCTTT. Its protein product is CASSQTPRASGSEAFF.

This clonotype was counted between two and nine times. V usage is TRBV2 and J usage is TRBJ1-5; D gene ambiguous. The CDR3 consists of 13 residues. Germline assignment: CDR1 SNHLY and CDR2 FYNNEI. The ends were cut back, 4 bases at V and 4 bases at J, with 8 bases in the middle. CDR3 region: CASSGGGNQPQHF. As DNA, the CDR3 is TGTGCCAGCAGTGGTGGTGGGAATCAGCCCCAGCATTTT.

CDR3 in amino acids: CATSRERANSPLHF. DNA for the CDR3: TGTGCCACCAGCAGAGAGAGGGCTAATTCACCCCTCCACTTT. This chain connects TRBV15 to TRBJ1-6, with D unresolved. Germline V gene sequence: CDR1 LNHNV, CDR2 YYDKDF (reference sequence). The CDR3 totals 14 residues. Deletions cut 0 bases from V and 6 bases from J, with 6 bases between.

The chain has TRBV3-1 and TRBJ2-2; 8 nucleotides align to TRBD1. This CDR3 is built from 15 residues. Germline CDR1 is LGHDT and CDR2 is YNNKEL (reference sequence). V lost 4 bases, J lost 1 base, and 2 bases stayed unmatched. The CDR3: CASSRGTGNTGELFF. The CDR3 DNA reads TGTGCCAGCAGCCGTGGGACAGGGAACACCGGGGAGCTGTTTTTT.

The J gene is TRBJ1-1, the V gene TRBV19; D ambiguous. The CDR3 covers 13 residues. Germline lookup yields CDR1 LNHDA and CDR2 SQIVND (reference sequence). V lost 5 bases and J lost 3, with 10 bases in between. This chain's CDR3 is CASSSEQYTEAFF. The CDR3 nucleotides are TGTGCCAGTAGTTCCGAGCAATACACTGAAGCTTTCTTT.

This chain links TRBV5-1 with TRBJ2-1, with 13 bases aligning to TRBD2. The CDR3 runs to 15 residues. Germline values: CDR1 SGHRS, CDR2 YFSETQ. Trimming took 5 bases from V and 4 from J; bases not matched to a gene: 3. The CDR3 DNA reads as TGCGCCAGCAGGACTAGCGGGGGGTCTTACAATGAGCAGTTCTTC. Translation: CASRTSGGSYNEQFF.

The CDR3 here is CASSPDRGREKLFF. The DNA of the CDR3 is TGTGCCAGCAGCCCGGACAGGGGGAGAGAAAAACTGTTTTTT. This rearrangement joins TRBV5-4 to TRBJ1-4; 10 bases line up with TRBD1. Germline CDR1 SGHNT, CDR2 YYREEE (reference sequence). CDR3 length: 14 amino acids. After removal of 4 bases from V and 8 bases from J, the junction contained 5 bases not matched to a gene.

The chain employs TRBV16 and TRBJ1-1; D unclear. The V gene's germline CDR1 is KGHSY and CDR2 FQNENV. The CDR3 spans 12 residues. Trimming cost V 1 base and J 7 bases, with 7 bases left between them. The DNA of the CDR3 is TGTGCCAGCAGCCAATTGGGAGGTGAAGCTTTCTTT. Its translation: CASSQLGGEAFF.

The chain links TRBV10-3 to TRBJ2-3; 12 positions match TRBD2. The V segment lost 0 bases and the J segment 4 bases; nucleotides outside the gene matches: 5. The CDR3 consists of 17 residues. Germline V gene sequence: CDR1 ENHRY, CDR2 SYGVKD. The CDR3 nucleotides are TGTGCCATCAGTGAGTCTAAGACTAGCGGGGGCGCAGATACGCAGTATTTT. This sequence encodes CAISESKTSGGADTQYF.

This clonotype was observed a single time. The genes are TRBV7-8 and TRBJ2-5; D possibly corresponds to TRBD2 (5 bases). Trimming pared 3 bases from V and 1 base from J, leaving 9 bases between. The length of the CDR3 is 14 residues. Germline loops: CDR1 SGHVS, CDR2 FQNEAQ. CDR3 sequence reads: CASSFLRAQETQYF. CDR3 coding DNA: TGTGCCAGCAGCTTTCTGAGGGCCCAAGAGACCCAGTACTTC.

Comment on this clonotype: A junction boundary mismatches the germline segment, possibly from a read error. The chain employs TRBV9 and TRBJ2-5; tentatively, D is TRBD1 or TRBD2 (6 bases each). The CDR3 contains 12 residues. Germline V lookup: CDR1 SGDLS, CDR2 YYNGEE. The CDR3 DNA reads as TGTACCAGCCCGCCGGGGGCGGAGACCCAGTACTTC. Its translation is CTSPPGAETQYF.